What follows are 5 T cell receptor beta chains derived from one specimen sequenced in a study of T cells in tumors and immune-related adverse events. The data were produced by immunoSEQ multiplex PCR, yet TCRdb's version contains in-frame clones alone and is incomplete. The table shows around 8,300 clones, with roughly 94% occurring only once. The material sequenced was lymph node tissue, taken from a patient treated with anti-PD-1 therapy. The receptors stem from a female donor with metastatic renal cell carcinoma.

The chain carries TRBV19 and TRBJ2-1, with 11 bases lining up with TRBD1. The V segment lost 7 bases and the J segment 4 bases; nucleotides outside the gene matches: 6. The CDR3 has 15 residues. Germline values: CDR1 LNHDA, CDR2 SQIVND (reference sequence). CDR3 sequence (DNA): TGTGCCAGTACCAGGACAGGGGGCGGTTACAATGAGCAGTTCTTC. This translates into CASTRTGGGYNEQFF.

This rearrangement joins TRBV30 to TRBJ1-3, with D unresolved. CDR3 length: 13 amino acids. Germline CDR1 is GTSNPN and CDR2 is SVGIG (reference sequence). The germline V and J ends were trimmed by 2 bases and 0 bases, with 5 bases remaining between them. The CDR3 loop is CAWSPSSGNTIYF. CDR3 sequence (DNA): TGTGCCTGGAGTCCGAGCTCTGGAAACACCATATATTTT. Using reference TRBV30 and TRBJ1-3 for the parts outside the CDR3, the full variable domain is SQTIHQWPATLVQPVGSPLSLECTVEGTSNPNLYWYRQAAGRGLQLLFYSVGIGQISSEVPQNLSASRPQDRQFILSSKKLLLSDSGFYLCAWSPSSGNTIYFGEGSWLTVV.

The gene calls are TRBV7-9 and TRBJ2-5; D is possibly TRBD2 (7 bases). CDR1 and CDR2 from the germline V gene are SEHNR and FQNEAQ (reference sequence). V shed 6 bases and J shed 5 bases, with 10 bases lying between them. The CDR3 extends over 12 amino acids. The CDR3 DNA sequence: TGTGCCAGCAGGGGGGGGCGGGAGACCCAGTACTTC. It codes for CASRGGRETQYF.

The chain uses TRBV5-4 and TRBJ1-1; 9 nucleotides line up with TRBD1. The CDR3 spans 13 residues. V shed 0 bases, J shed 11 bases, and the junction held 5 bases outside the gene matches. Germline values: CDR1 SGHNT, CDR2 YYREEE (reference sequence). Here the CDR3 reads CASSLVQGAVAFF. For the CDR3, the DNA is TGTGCCAGCAGCTTGGTACAGGGGGCTGTTGCTTTCTTT. The full variable domain, in which reference TRBV5-4 and TRBJ1-1 provide the parts outside the CDR3, is ETGVTQSPTHLIKTRGQQVTLRCSSQSGHNTVSWYQQALGQGPQFIFQYYREEENGRGNFPPRFSGLQFPNYSSELNVNALELDDSALYLCASSLVQGAVAFFGQGTRLTVV.

The chain has TRBV7-2 and TRBJ2-5, with 12 bases lining up with TRBD2. In germline, CDR1 is SGHTA, CDR2 FQGNSA. The CDR3 sequence is 15 residues long. The junction had 5 bases not matched to a gene; V was cut back by 7 bases and J by 2 bases. The CDR3 loop reads CASTSGGAGQETQYF. In nucleotides, the CDR3 is TGTGCCAGCACTAGCGGGGGGGCGGGTCAAGAGACCCAGTACTTC.